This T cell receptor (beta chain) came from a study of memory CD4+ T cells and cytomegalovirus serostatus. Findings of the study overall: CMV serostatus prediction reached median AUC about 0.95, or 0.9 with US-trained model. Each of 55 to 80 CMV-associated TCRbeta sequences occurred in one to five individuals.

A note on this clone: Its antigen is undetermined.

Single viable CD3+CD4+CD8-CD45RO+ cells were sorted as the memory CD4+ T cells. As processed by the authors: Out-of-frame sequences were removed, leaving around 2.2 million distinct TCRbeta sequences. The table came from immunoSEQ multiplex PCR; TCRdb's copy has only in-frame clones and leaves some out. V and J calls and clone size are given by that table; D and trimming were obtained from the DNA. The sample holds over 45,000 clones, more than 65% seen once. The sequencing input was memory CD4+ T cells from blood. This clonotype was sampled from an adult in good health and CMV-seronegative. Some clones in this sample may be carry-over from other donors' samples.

CDR3 DNA sequence: TGTGCCAGCAGTGACCTTACCGGGACAGGTAACACTGAAGCTTTCTTT. It encodes CASSDLTGTGNTEAFF. This chain joins TRBV6-4 and TRBJ1-1, with 8 bases identical to TRBD1. V trimming: 2 bases; J trimming: 2 bases; junction bases outside the gene matches: 7. Germline-derived CDR1 and CDR2 are MRHNA and SNTAGT. This CDR3 is 16 amino acids long.